The sequence of this T cell receptor (beta chain) was determined in a study of shared clonotypes between healthy human individuals. Broader study findings: In several donors, approximately 5% of naive CD4 clonotypes appeared in common. The study sampled only blood, and tissue repertoires likely differ. Estimated richness was generally greater in naive than memory subsets.

In the case of this clone: Its antigen is unidentified.

Sorted-subset replicate PCR reactions contained roughly 200 ng DNA, corresponding to around 30,000 T cell genomes. Here immunoSEQ multiplex PCR was the method, and the copy in TCRdb shows in-frame clones only, minus some. This repertoire shows some 1,900,000 clones, 85% to 95% found once; its top ten account for roughly 1.2%. This CDR3 is built from 14 residues. The germline CDR1 and CDR2 sequences are MNHEY and SVGAGI. V shed 6 bases and J shed 6 bases, with 15 bases lying between them. Positive CCR7 selection of CD45RO-negative cells yielded the naive CD8 cells, and terminally differentiated effector memory CD45RA+ cells were excluded.

The receptor's source is a man in his late teens or twenties in good health. This chain joins TRBV6-5 and TRBJ1-5; possibly TRBD1 for D (6 bases). Source material: naive CD8+ T cells sorted from blood. CDR3 DNA sequence: TGTGCCAGCAGCTACACAGGGATAGGTCAGCCCCAGCATTTT. The encoded protein is CASSYTGIGQPQHF.